This T cell receptor (beta chain) is from a study of cytomegalovirus exposure and HLA in healthy donors. Of note for this clone: The target antigen is unknown.

General study findings and limits: For most TCR beta V segments, an earlier analysis put the productive rate at about 90% or about 30% of the time. Later work showed greater clonal expansion in HLA-associated TCR beta chains than in equally common others. Many donors carried some public TCRs, although rarity characterized most TCR sequences. It emerged from a later analysis that several of the most significant clusters appeared to be linked to common viral pathogens.

Amplification used 60 Vbeta primers and 13 Jbeta primers. The data were produced by immunoSEQ multiplex PCR, yet TCRdb's version contains in-frame clones alone and is incomplete. The listing contains 65,000 to 90,000 clones. Sequencing was carried out using PBMCs. This TCR came from a female donor in good health and CMV-seropositive.

CDR3 nucleotide sequence: TGTGCCAGCCTTAACACCGGGGAGCTGTTTTTT. Protein product: CASLNTGELFF. The chain has TRBV6-1 and TRBJ2-2, with D unclear. Germline V gives CDR1 MNHNS, CDR2 SASEGT. The CDR3 consists of 11 residues. V lost 8 bases and J 2 bases, leaving 3 bases between the germline ends.